The 20 T cell receptor beta chains below all came from one sample that was sequenced in a study of technical replicates of blood from a handful of donors. Profiled with immunoSEQ multiplex PCR; TCRdb holds only in-frame clones, not every one. The sample consists of around 61,000 clones, around 97% of them appearing once. Sequenced sample: T cells isolated from PBMCs. The receptors were gathered from a human donor in good health.

The chain carries TRBV5-4 and TRBJ2-5; D uncertain. Germline CDR1 SGHNT, CDR2 YYREEE (reference sequence). This CDR3 has 13 residues. Trimming took 2 bases from V and 2 from J, leaving 7 bases between them. This CDR3 is CASSFRLQETQYF. As DNA, the CDR3 is TGTGCCAGCAGCTTCAGGTTACAAGAGACCCAGTACTTC.

The rearrangement uses TRBV7-8 and TRBJ1-3, with 8 bases lining up with TRBD1. Germline loops: CDR1 SGHVS, CDR2 FQNEAQ. Unmatched junction bases numbered 1, after V lost 2 bases and J lost 4 bases. The CDR3 totals 14 residues. The CDR3 protein is CASSLQGAGNTIYF. CDR3 coding DNA: TGTGCCAGCAGCTTACAGGGGGCAGGAAACACCATATATTTT.

V is TRBV18 and J is TRBJ2-7; a weak D match, TRBD1 (6 bases). V shed 5 bases and J shed 6 bases, with 20 bases lying between them. CDR3 size: 15 residues. Germline V CDR1 and CDR2: KGHSH, LQKENI. The CDR3 protein is CASSSPNRQAGEQYF. In DNA form, the CDR3 reads TGTGCCAGCTCATCCCCGAATCGACAGGCGGGCGAGCAGTACTTC.

This chain uses TRBV2 with TRBJ2-5, with D possibly matching TRBD2 (6 bases). Germline V gene lookup returns CDR1 SNHLY and CDR2 FYNNEI. The CDR3 runs to 15 residues. The V end lost 4 bases, the J end lost 5 bases, and 17 bases lay between the germline ends. CDR3 bases: TGTGCCAGCAGTGTATCGGGGGACGCGGGGGAGACCCAGTACTTC. Its translation is CASSVSGDAGETQYF.

The CDR3 bases are TGCGCCAGCAGCCGGGACACCAAGACCCTTAATGAAAAACTGTTTTTT. It encodes CASSRDTKTLNEKLFF. The chain employs TRBV5-1 and TRBJ1-4; TRBD1 might be the D (6 bases). The CDR3 is 16 amino acids. CDR1 and CDR2 (germline): SGHRS, YFSETQ. Trimming removed 4 bases from V and 4 bases from J, with 17 bases in between. Based on the CDR3 plus reference TRBV5-1 and TRBJ1-4, the full variable domain is KAGVTQTPRYLIKTRGQQVTLSCSPISGHRSVSWYQQTPGQGLQFLFEYFSETQRNKGNFPGRFSGRQFSNSRSEMNVSTLELGDSALYLCASSRDTKTLNEKLFFGSGTQLSVL.

This sequence joins TRBV9 and TRBJ2-5, with 11 bases fitting TRBD2. The CDR3 covers 15 residues. The germline CDR1 and CDR2 sequences are SGDLS and YYNGEE. V lost 2 bases, J lost 5 bases, and 5 bases stayed unmatched. The chain's CDR3 is CASSVLAGGFETQYF. The CDR3 nucleotides read TGTGCCAGCAGCGTCCTAGCGGGGGGTTTCGAGACCCAGTACTTC.

The chain carries TRBV6-1 and TRBJ2-7; D is possibly TRBD1 (6 bases). Germline CDR1 is MNHNS and CDR2 is SASEGT. The V and J ends lost 1 base and 4 bases respectively, with 11 bases between them. The CDR3 has 14 residues. The CDR3 coding sequence is TGTGCCAGCAGTGAAGGTCACAGGGAGTACGAGCAGTACTTC. Its protein is CASSEGHREYEQYF.

The chain recombines TRBV28 with TRBJ2-1, with D maybe TRBD1 (6 bases). This CDR3 region has 14 residues. The germline V and J ends were trimmed by 5 bases and 1 base, with 9 bases remaining between them. Germline V gives CDR1 MDHEN, CDR2 SYDVKM. Here the CDR3 DNA reads TGTGCCAGCAGTGTTACAGGGTCCTACAATGAGCAGTTCTTC. Translation: CASSVTGSYNEQFF.

The genes are TRBV11-2 and TRBJ1-2, with 7 bases aligning to TRBD1. This CDR3 spans 15 amino acids. V gave up 4 bases and J gave up 2 bases; unmatched junction bases: 7. Germline CDR1 and CDR2: SGHAT and FQNNGV. The CDR3 reads CASSSITDRNYGYTF. The CDR3 DNA follows: TGTGCCAGCAGCTCGATTACGGACAGGAACTATGGCTACACCTTC. Supplemented by reference TRBV11-2 and TRBJ1-2, the full variable domain reads EAGVAQSPRYKIIEKRQSVAFWCNPISGHATLYWYQQILGQGPKLLIQFQNNGVVDDSQLPKDRFSAERLKGVDSTLKIQPAKLEDSAVYLCASSSITDRNYGYTFGSGTRLTVV.

This chain connects TRBV19 to TRBJ2-7; tentative D call: TRBD1 (5 bases). This CDR3 region has 15 residues. V lost 3 bases and J lost 2, with 14 bases in between. CDR1 and CDR2 (germline): LNHDA, SQIVND (reference sequence). The CDR3 region is CASSMGLGRAYEQYF. CDR3 nucleotides: TGTGCCAGTAGTATGGGTCTCGGCAGGGCCTACGAGCAGTACTTC.

This clone was seen only once. Written as DNA, the CDR3 is TGTGCCTGGAGTGTCTGGGGGGGTTTTCCCTCCCTCTCTGGCTACACCTTC. This translates into CAWSVWGGFPSLSGYTF. The V call is TRBV30, the J call TRBJ1-2; possible D gene TRBD1, 5 bases. The V end lost 0 bases, the J end lost 7 bases, and 24 bases lay between the germline ends. Per the germline V gene, CDR1 is GTSNPN and CDR2 is SVGIG (reference sequence). This CDR3 spans 17 amino acids.

This clone has just one count. The chain carries TRBV7-2 and TRBJ2-3, with TRBD2 identical over 8 bases. The germline V gene has CDR1 SGHTA and CDR2 FQGNSA. This CDR3 region has 17 residues. Trimming cost V 0 bases and J 2 bases; bases outside gene matches: 7. CDR3 bases: TGTGCCAGCAGCTTAGCGGCGGGAGGACCCCCCACAGATACGCAGTATTTT. Its protein product is CASSLAAGGPPTDTQYF.

The V gene is TRBV2, the J gene TRBJ2-3; 10 bases align to TRBD1. The length of the CDR3 is 14 residues. Germline loops: CDR1 SNHLY, CDR2 FYNNEI. With 4 bases clipped from V and 4 bases from J, the junction kept 2 bases outside the gene matches. The CDR3 here is CASSGQGAADTQYF. The CDR3 nucleotides are TGTGCCAGCAGTGGACAGGGGGCTGCAGATACGCAGTATTTT. Full variable domain (rest looked up from reference TRBV2 and TRBJ2-3): EPEVTQTPSHQVTQMGQEVILRCVPISNHLYFYWYRQILGQKVEFLVSFYNNEISEKSEIFDDQFSVERPDGSNFTLKIRSTKLEDSAMYFCASSGQGAADTQYFGPGTRLTVL.

The rearrangement uses TRBV4-1 and TRBJ2-7; D might be TRBD2 (7 bases). Per the germline V gene, CDR1 is MGHRA and CDR2 is YSYEKL. The CDR3 consists of 17 residues. V was clipped by 4 bases and J by 0 bases, with 19 bases between them. CDR3 in DNA: TGCGCCAGCAGCCCTCGGAGGGGGGGAGGGAGCTCCTACGAGCAGTACTTC. This translates into CASSPRRGGGSSYEQYF.

The chain carries TRBV19 and TRBJ1-1, with no clear D. This CDR3 has 13 residues. V lost 3 bases to trimming and J lost 8 bases, with 13 bases between them. Germline V CDR1 and CDR2: LNHDA, SQIVND (reference sequence). CDR3 loop: CASSIRSTAEAFF. The DNA of the CDR3 is TGTGCCAGTAGTATCAGGTCAACAGCCGAAGCTTTCTTT.

This chain uses TRBV6-6 with TRBJ2-5; D possibly corresponds to TRBD2 (7 bases). V was cut by 0 bases and J by 1 base, with 12 bases left in between. This CDR3 is built from 16 residues. CDR1 is MNHNY, CDR2 SVGAGI, per germline (reference sequence). The CDR3 nucleotides read TGTGCCAGCAGTTACTCTTGGGGGGGGGCCCAAGAGACCCAGTACTTC. Its protein product is CASSYSWGGAQETQYF.

The CDR3: CSAADYGYTF. The CDR3 DNA reads TGCAGTGCTGCGGACTATGGCTACACCTTC. The V gene is TRBV20-1, the J gene TRBJ1-2, with D uncertain. CDR3 length: 10 amino acids. Between the trimmed V and J ends, which lost 5 bases and 3 bases, there was a span of 4 bases. Germline-derived CDR1 and CDR2 are DFQATT and SNEGSKA (reference sequence).

This rearrangement joins TRBV2 to TRBJ2-1, with 7 bases aligning to TRBD1. V lost 5 bases, J lost 2 bases, and 6 bases stayed unmatched. Germline V gene lookup returns CDR1 SNHLY and CDR2 FYNNEI. The CDR3 loop spans 15 amino acids. This CDR3 reads CASSRGQNPYNEQFF. CDR3 sequence (DNA): TGTGCCAGCAGTAGGGGACAGAACCCCTACAATGAGCAGTTCTTC.

The chain links TRBV5-1 to TRBJ1-2; 7 nucleotides line up with TRBD1. Germline assignment: CDR1 SGHRS and CDR2 YFSETQ. J gave up 4 bases and V 0 bases, and 3 bases lay outside the gene matches. The CDR3 extends over 14 amino acids. Here the CDR3 reads CASSLGQGFYGYTF. CDR3 coding DNA: TGCGCCAGCAGCTTGGGACAGGGCTTCTATGGCTACACCTTC.

The chain links TRBV6-1 to TRBJ1-2; D is unclear. CDR3 length: 12 amino acids. The germline V gene encodes CDR1 MNHNS and CDR2 SASEGT. Trimming shortened V by 8 bases and J by 3 bases, and 10 bases separated the two germline ends. The CDR3 DNA reads as TGTGCCAGCGGGCATACCCACTATGGCTACACCTTC. It yields the protein CASGHTHYGYTF.